The 2 T cell receptor beta chains listed next were all sequenced from one sample in a study of shared clonotypes between healthy human individuals. Clones were sequenced by immunoSEQ multiplex PCR, and TCRdb holds only the in-frame ones, with some missing. The repertoire holds hundreds of thousands of clones, with around 79% as singletons. The material sequenced was PBMCs. The source of these receptors is a woman aged 40 to 50 in good health. Some clones in this sample may be carry-over from other donors' samples.

The chain is built from TRBV7-3 and TRBJ2-2, with a possible D match to TRBD2 (6 bases). Germline V CDR1 and CDR2: SGHTA, FQGTGA. The CDR3 has 15 amino acids. The V and J ends lost 0 bases and 7 bases respectively, with 12 bases between them. This CDR3 is CASSLTSSVHGELFF. CDR3 sequence (DNA): TGTGCCAGCAGCTTAACCTCTAGCGTACACGGGGAGCTGTTTTTT.

The gene calls are TRBV5-4 and TRBJ2-5; D might be TRBD2 (7 bases). The V end was cut by 4 bases, the J end by 4 bases, with 14 bases between. Germline V gene sequence: CDR1 SGHNT, CDR2 YYREEE (reference sequence). The CDR3 is 14 residues long. CDR3 nucleotides: TGTGCCAGCAGCCAACCGGGGGGCCGAGAGACCCAGTACTTC. Translation: CASSQPGGRETQYF. Full variable domain (remainder filled in from reference TRBV5-4 and TRBJ2-5): ETGVTQSPTHLIKTRGQQVTLRCSSQSGHNTVSWYQQALGQGPQFIFQYYREEENGRGNFPPRFSGLQFPNYSSELNVNALELDDSALYLCASSQPGGRETQYFGPGTRLLVL.